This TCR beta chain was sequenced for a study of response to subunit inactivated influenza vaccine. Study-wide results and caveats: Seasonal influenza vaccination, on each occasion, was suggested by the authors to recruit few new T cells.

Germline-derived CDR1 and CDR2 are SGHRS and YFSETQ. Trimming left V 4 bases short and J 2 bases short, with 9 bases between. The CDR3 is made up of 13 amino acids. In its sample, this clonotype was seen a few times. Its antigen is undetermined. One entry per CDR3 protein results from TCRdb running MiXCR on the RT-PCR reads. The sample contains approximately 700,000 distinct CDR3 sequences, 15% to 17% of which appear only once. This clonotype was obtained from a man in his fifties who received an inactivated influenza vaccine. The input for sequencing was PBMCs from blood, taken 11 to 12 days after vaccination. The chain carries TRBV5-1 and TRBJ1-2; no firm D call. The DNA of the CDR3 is TGCGCCAGCAGCCCCGCTGCCAACTATGGCTACACCTTC. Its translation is CASSPAANYGYTF.